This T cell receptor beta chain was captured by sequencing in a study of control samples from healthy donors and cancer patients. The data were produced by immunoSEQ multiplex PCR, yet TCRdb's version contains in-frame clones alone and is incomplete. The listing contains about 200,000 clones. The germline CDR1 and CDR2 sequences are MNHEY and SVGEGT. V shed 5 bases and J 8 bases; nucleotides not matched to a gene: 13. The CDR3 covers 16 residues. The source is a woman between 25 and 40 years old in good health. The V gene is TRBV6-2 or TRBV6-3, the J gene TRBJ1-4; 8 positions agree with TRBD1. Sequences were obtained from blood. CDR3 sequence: CASSPFGQGEGEKLFF. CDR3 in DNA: TGTGCCAGCAGTCCATTTGGACAGGGAGAAGGCGAAAAACTGTTTTTT.